These 22 T cell receptor beta chains were sequenced from one sample in a study of CD8+CD57+ T cells in acquired aplastic anemia. TCR beta VDJ combinations and CDR3 sequences were profiled from genomic DNA. TCRdb independently ran MiXCR on the reads; one entry per CDR3 protein. The table shows roughly 420,000 distinct CDR3 sequences, with about two thirds occurring only once. The sequencing input was sorted CD4+, CD8+, or CD8+CD57+ T cells (not recorded which) from PBMCs. Every receptor here comes from a human donor in good health, serving as a control.

Here the CDR3 DNA reads TGTGCCAGCAGACAAAGCCCAGGGACTGGGAACAATCAGTTCTTT. Amino acid sequence: CASRQSPGTGNNQFF. The chain is built from TRBV7-8 and TRBJ1-1, with D maybe TRBD1 (5 bases). There are 15 residues in the CDR3. The germline gives CDR1 SGHVS, CDR2 FQNEAQ. Trimming stripped 6 bases from V and 14 bases from J, with 28 bases between.

The V and J genes are TRBV15 and TRBJ1-4; D might be TRBD1 (5 bases). Germline-derived CDR1 and CDR2 are LNHNV and YYDKDF (reference sequence). Trimming shortened V by 5 bases and J by 10 bases, and 20 bases separated the two germline ends. This CDR3 has 15 residues. The CDR3 reads CATSGGSARGGKLFF. In DNA form, the CDR3 reads TGTGCCACCAGCGGGGGATCGGCGAGGGGAGGAAAACTGTTTTTT.

CDR3 sequence: CASSSRQGAGGYTF. The DNA of the CDR3 is TGCGCCAGCAGCTCCAGACAGGGGGCTGGTGGCTACACCTTC. The chain recombines TRBV5-1 with TRBJ1-2; TRBD1 matches 10 bases. The germline CDR1 and CDR2 sequences are SGHRS and YFSETQ. V gave up 3 bases and J gave up 7 bases; unmatched junction bases: 6. The CDR3 runs to 14 residues. Looking up the rest from reference TRBV5-1 and TRBJ1-2 gives the full variable domain: KAGVTQTPRYLIKTRGQQVTLSCSPISGHRSVSWYQQTPGQGLQFLFEYFSETQRNKGNFPGRFSGRQFSNSRSEMNVSTLELGDSALYLCASSSRQGAGGYTFGSGTRLTVV.

The chain carries TRBV9 and TRBJ2-2; a weak D match, TRBD2 (5 bases). Trimming stripped 4 bases from V and 10 bases from J, with 17 bases between. Germline V gene lookup returns CDR1 SGDLS and CDR2 YYNGEE. The CDR3 spans 14 residues. CDR3 bases: TGTGCCAGCAGCCTAGGTCTAGCTGGCGCGGAGCTGTTTTTT. Its protein is CASSLGLAGAELFF.

Many counts were recorded for this clonotype. The chain links TRBV20-1 to TRBJ2-3; 10 bases align to TRBD2. The germline V gene has CDR1 DFQATT and CDR2 SNEGSKA (reference sequence). The V and J ends lost 6 bases and 3 bases, in that order; junction bases with no gene match: 9. The CDR3 is 15 residues long. This CDR3 reads CSAVKAGGVTDTQYF. The CDR3, as DNA: TGCAGTGCCGTGAAAGCGGGGGGGGTGACAGATACGCAGTATTTT.

This chain connects TRBV5-4 to TRBJ1-5; D unresolved. This CDR3 region has 15 residues. The germline gives CDR1 SGHNT, CDR2 YYREEE (reference sequence). V shed 1 base and J shed 0 bases, with 8 bases lying between them. CDR3 DNA: TGTGCCAGCAGCTTGCACCCCGATAGCAATCAGCCCCAGCATTTT. Protein: CASSLHPDSNQPQHF. The variable domain in full, with the rest retrieved from reference TRBV5-4 and TRBJ1-5, is ETGVTQSPTHLIKTRGQQVTLRCSSQSGHNTVSWYQQALGQGPQFIFQYYREEENGRGNFPPRFSGLQFPNYSSELNVNALELDDSALYLCASSLHPDSNQPQHFGDGTRLSIL.

This clonotype was counted at least ten times. The V call is TRBV7-9, the J call TRBJ1-2; tentatively, D is TRBD1 (5 bases). CDR1 and CDR2 (germline): SEHNR, FQNEAQ (reference sequence). V lost 0 bases and J 7 bases, leaving 9 bases between the germline ends. The CDR3 covers 13 residues. The CDR3: CASSLAQGLGYTF. DNA of the CDR3: TGTGCCAGCAGCTTAGCTCAGGGTCTTGGCTACACCTTC.

This clonotype was counted a single time. The chain recombines TRBV12-3 or TRBV12-4 with TRBJ2-5; 9 nucleotides line up with TRBD1. After removal of 6 bases from V and 3 bases from J, the junction contained 11 bases not matched to a gene. The CDR3 extends over 16 amino acids. CDR3 amino acids: CASSLDYRTGEETQYF. The CDR3, as DNA: TGTGCCAGCAGCCTAGATTACAGGACAGGGGAAGAGACCCAGTACTTC.

CDR3 bases: TGTGCCAGCAGCTTAGTTGACAGGATGGCCTACGAGCAGTACTTC. This encodes CASSLVDRMAYEQYF. The gene calls are TRBV7-2 and TRBJ2-7; TRBD1 is a possible D gene (6 bases). CDR1 SGHTA and CDR2 FQGNSA come from the germline V gene. The CDR3 is made up of 15 amino acids. V lost 1 base to trimming and J lost 2 bases, with 12 bases between them. Complete variable domain (other parts from reference TRBV7-2 and TRBJ2-7): GAGVSQSPSNKVTEKGKDVELRCDPISGHTALYWYRQSLGQGLEFLIYFQGNSAPDKSGLPSDRFSAERTGGSVSTLTIQRTQQEDSAVYLCASSLVDRMAYEQYFGPGTRLTVT.

The V and J genes are TRBV29-1 and TRBJ1-1; 7 nucleotides align to TRBD1. CDR3 size: 16 residues. Germline CDR1 SQVTM, CDR2 ANQGSEA. V dropped 5 bases and J dropped 1; count of bases not matched to a gene: 13. CDR3 DNA sequence: TGCAGCGTTCGAATTCAGGGGGTGGGGGGGAACACTGAAGCTTTCTTT. Translating it yields CSVRIQGVGGNTEAFF.

The chain uses TRBV5-8 and TRBJ1-4, with D unclear. The CDR3 extends over 13 amino acids. The germline V gene encodes CDR1 SGHTS and CDR2 YDEGEE. The V end lost 6 bases, the J end lost 7 bases, and 13 bases lay between the germline ends. This CDR3 reads CASKFIEIEKLFF. CDR3 nucleotide sequence: TGTGCCAGCAAATTTATAGAGATTGAAAAACTGTTTTTT. Variable domain in full (rest from reference TRBV5-8 and TRBJ1-4): EAGVTQSPTHLIKTRGQQATLRCSPISGHTSVYWYQQALGLGLQFLLWYDEGEERNRGNFPPRFSGRQFPNYSSELNVNALELEDSALYLCASKFIEIEKLFFGSGTQLSVL.

The table lists this clonotype with a count of one. The J gene is TRBJ1-1, the V gene TRBV9, with D perhaps TRBD1 (5 bases). Per germline, CDR1 SGDLS and CDR2 YYNGEE. CDR3 length: 16 residues. With 0 bases removed from V and 1 base from J, the gap between germline ends came to 13 bases. CDR3 sequence reads: CASSVVRGVGNTEAFF. In DNA form, the CDR3 reads TGTGCCAGCAGCGTAGTGAGAGGGGTGGGGAACACTGAAGCTTTCTTT.

On this clonotype: The conserved closing phenylalanine or tryptophan is absent in this CDR3, likely reflecting a read error. The DNA is left out, because the CDR3 cannot be placed on it with certainty; the CDR3 is given as TCRdb lists it. CDR3 in amino acids: CASGVQYGKQFFV. This rearrangement joins TRBV9 to TRBJ1-2. Germline values: CDR1 SGDLS, CDR2 YYNGEE. Counting both end residues, the CDR3 totals 13 amino acids.

Comments on this clonotype: One end of the junction is discordant with germline, which a read error may explain. The chain employs TRBV11-3 and TRBJ1-5, with D perhaps TRBD1 (5 bases). The germline gives CDR1 SGHNT, CDR2 YENEEA. This CDR3 has 14 amino acids. CDR3 in amino acids: CASSLRGGREHQQF. In DNA, the CDR3 is TGTGCCAGCAGCTTACGGGGGGGGAGAGAACACCAGCAGTTT.

CDR3 loop: CASSLTGGAYNGRDEQFF. The CDR3 coding sequence is TGTGCCAGCAGCCTTACGGGGGGGGCCTACAATGGGCGGGATGAGCAGTTCTTC. The chain links TRBV9 to TRBJ2-1, with 8 nucleotides matching TRBD2. This CDR3 spans 18 amino acids. The V and J ends lost 4 bases and 8 bases, in that order; junction bases with no gene match: 20. Germline CDR1 SGDLS, CDR2 YYNGEE.

The CDR3 bases are TGTGCCAGCAGCTTGGCGGGACAGGGCTACGGCCACACCTTC. It codes for CASSLAGQGYGHTF. J is TRBJ1-2 and V is TRBV9; 9 positions match TRBD1. The J segment lost 12 bases and the V segment lost 4 bases, leaving 13 bases of the junction unmatched. There are 14 residues in the CDR3. Looked up from germline, CDR1 is SGDLS and CDR2 is YYNGEE.

Points on this clonotype: An end of the junction does not agree with germline; a read error may underlie this. The rearrangement joins TRBV7-9 to TRBJ2-1; 7 bases agree with TRBD2. Germline loops: CDR1 SEHNR, CDR2 FQNEAQ (reference sequence). This CDR3 region has 15 residues. The CDR3 nucleotides read TGTGCCAGCAGCCCAGGGACTAAATCCTCCAATGAGCAGTTCTTC. Encoded protein: CASSPGTKSSNEQFF.

About this clonotype: An end of the junction differs from the germline gene, which may be a read error. The V call is TRBV5-1, the J call TRBJ2-1, with a tentative D call TRBD2 (5 bases). Germline CDR1 reads SGHRS; CDR2 reads YFSETQ. The CDR3 is 15 amino acids. CDR3 DNA: TGTGCCACCAGCAGAGAGGGTACTTGGAGTAGTGAGCAGTTCTTC. It translates to CATSREGTWSSEQFF.

This clonotype was counted at least ten times. This rearrangement joins TRBV7-2 to TRBJ1-5; no clear D. The CDR3 totals 13 residues. V lost 2 bases and J 0 bases, leaving 2 bases between the germline ends. Germline values: CDR1 SGHTA, CDR2 FQGNSA. The CDR3 DNA reads as TGTGCCAGCAGCTTAAATAGCAATCAGCCCCAGCATTTT. Translated: CASSLNSNQPQHF.

For this clonotype: The conserved final phenylalanine or tryptophan is absent from the CDR3, which likely points to a read error. It is unclear where the CDR3 begins or ends on the DNA, so no DNA is shown, and the CDR3 is as TCRdb lists it. The chain uses TRBV7-3 and TRBJ1-2. The CDR3 spans 11 residues, counting both ends. Per germline, CDR1 SGHTA and CDR2 FQGTGA. The CDR3 spells CASSQVGGYSL.

V gene TRBV11-2 combines with J gene TRBJ1-2; D remains ambiguous. The V gene's germline CDR1 is SGHAT and CDR2 FQNNGV. V gave up 5 bases and J gave up 6 bases, with 13 bases separating them. The CDR3 is made up of 13 amino acids. CDR3 region: CASSPYKRNGYTF. The CDR3 bases are TGTGCCAGCAGCCCGTACAAGCGGAATGGCTACACCTTC.

The chain combines TRBV7-2 with TRBJ2-7, with D possibly being TRBD1 or TRBD2 (6 bases each). V was clipped by 1 base and J by 7 bases, with 17 bases between them. The CDR3 runs 15 residues. Per germline, CDR1 SGHTA and CDR2 FQGNSA. The CDR3 here is CASSLVGGLLGEQYF. The CDR3 DNA reads TGTGCCAGCAGCTTAGTAGGGGGGCTCTTGGGAGAGCAGTACTTC.